The 18 T cell receptor beta chains reported below all come from one sample, sequenced in a study of T cells in Graves' hyperthyroidism and ophthalmopathy (dated by TCRdb to between 2018 and 2020). Library preparation was by multiplex PCR. Sequenced using an Illumina HiSeq 2000. The TCR beta CDR3 regions were amplified from the RNA transcripts. The TCR CDR3 was subjected to a first round of RT-PCR using the HTBI primer set and the Qiagen OneStep RT-PCR kit. TCRdb reworked the public reads: Q25 trimming with fastp, MiXCR clone assembly, productive beta chains retained. Every entry covers one CDR3 protein and lists the most common genes and DNA from its rows. In all, the sample holds about 300,000 distinct CDR3 sequences, and 10% to 15% of those were seen once. The ten largest clones represent 6% to 8% of the sample. Source material: blood. These receptors all stem from a woman between 25 and 40 years old with Graves' hyperthyroidism that later progressed to Graves' ophthalmopathy.

This clonotype was seen only once. Relative to the germline gene, one junction end is altered; a read error may explain this. The chain couples TRBV4-3 to TRBJ2-7, with 7 bases lining up with TRBD1. The germline V gene encodes CDR1 LGHNA and CDR2 YSLEER. This CDR3 is 14 amino acids long. The CDR3 loop is CTSSQGQEPYEQYF. DNA for the CDR3: TGCACCAGCAGCCAAGGACAGGAGCCCTACGAGCAGTACTTC.

The V gene is TRBV7-9, the J gene TRBJ2-2; the match to TRBD1 covers 9 bases. V was clipped by 6 bases and J by 6 bases; unmatched bases: 8. Germline CDR1 and CDR2: SEHNR and FQNEAQ (reference sequence). The CDR3 length is 15 residues. The DNA for the CDR3 is TGTGCCAGCAGAGGGGGACAGGGATGGGCCGGGGAGCTGTTTTTT. It encodes CASRGGQGWAGELFF.

There are many counts of this clonotype. The J gene is TRBJ2-1, the V gene TRBV19; D remains ambiguous. This CDR3 region has 15 residues. Trimming cost V 3 bases and J 0 bases, with 9 bases left between them. CDR1 LNHDA and CDR2 SQIVND come from the germline V gene (reference sequence). CDR3 residues: CASSISKNSYNEQFF. Here the CDR3 DNA reads TGTGCCAGTAGTATCTCGAAAAACTCCTACAATGAGCAGTTCTTC.

This clonotype has ten or more counts. This chain uses TRBV28 with TRBJ2-1, with 7 bases fitting TRBD2. The J segment lost 3 bases and the V segment lost 7 bases, leaving 9 bases of the junction unmatched. The germline V gene encodes CDR1 MDHEN and CDR2 SYDVKM. The CDR3 loop spans 15 amino acids. The CDR3 region is CASTSASGFYNEQFF. The DNA of the CDR3 is TGTGCCAGCACCTCCGCTAGCGGCTTCTACAATGAGCAGTTCTTC.

This clonotype has a count of ten or more. The genes are TRBV27 and TRBJ1-1, with a possible D match to TRBD1 (6 bases). The CDR3 is made up of 16 amino acids. The V gene lost 3 bases and the J gene lost 4 bases, with 18 bases spanning the gap. Germline CDR1 MNHEY, CDR2 SMNVEV (reference sequence). DNA of the CDR3: TGTGCCAGCAGTTTTTTTGTAGGGGGGCCGGGCACTGAAGCTTTCTTT. It codes for CASSFFVGGPGTEAFF.

The sample holds many counts of this clonotype. V usage is TRBV20-1 and J usage is TRBJ2-2, with 8 bases aligning to TRBD1. Per germline, CDR1 DFQATT and CDR2 SNEGSKA (reference sequence). J lost 6 bases, V lost 6 bases, and 15 bases had no gene match. The CDR3 sequence is 16 residues long. CDR3 DNA: TGCAGTGCCCCCCCTGGCGGACAGGGAAGGGCCGGGGAGCTGTTTTTT. As protein: CSAPPGGQGRAGELFF.

The chain joins TRBV19 to TRBJ1-5; 7 bases line up with TRBD1. Germline trimming cut 5 bases from V and 11 bases from J; bases unmatched to any gene: 9. The germline V gene encodes CDR1 LNHDA and CDR2 SQIVND (reference sequence). The CDR3 has 13 residues. The chain's CDR3 is CASSDGQVRAQHF. The DNA of the CDR3 is TGTGCCAGTAGTGACGGACAGGTGCGGGCCCAGCATTTT.

This clonotype was counted at least ten times. The chain carries TRBV20-1 and TRBJ1-4; no definite D call. Trimming removed 0 bases at V and 2 bases at J, with 10 bases between. The CDR3 has 15 residues. Looked up from germline, CDR1 is DFQATT and CDR2 is SNEGSKA (reference sequence). CDR3 nucleotide sequence: TGCAGTGCTAGAGATTCTCGCGGTACTAATGAAAAACTGTTTTTT. This encodes CSARDSRGTNEKLFF.

As concerns this clonotype: Relative to the germline gene, one junction end is altered; a read error may explain this. The V call is TRBV19, the J call TRBJ2-3; D remains unclear. There are 14 residues in the CDR3. Germline loops: CDR1 LNHDA, CDR2 SQIVND (reference sequence). Written as DNA, the CDR3 is TGTGCCAGTAGTATCGCGTTTAGCACAGATACGCGGTATTTT. This codes for CASSIAFSTDTRYF.

This clonotype was seen ten or more times. The rearrangement links TRBV5-5 to TRBJ2-2; 7 bases fit TRBD2. The CDR3 has 14 amino acids. Germline V CDR1 and CDR2: SGHKS, YYEKEE (reference sequence). J gave up 5 bases and V 4 bases, and 5 bases lay outside the gene matches. This chain's CDR3 is CASSRTSNTGELFF. The CDR3 coding sequence is TGTGCCAGCAGCCGGACTAGTAATACCGGGGAGCTGTTTTTT.

This clonotype was counted only a few times. The DNA of the CDR3 is TGTGCCAGCAGTAGGACATTCAATCAGCCCCAGCATTTT. Translation: CASSRTFNQPQHF. This rearrangement joins TRBV28 to TRBJ1-5; perhaps TRBD1 as D (5 bases). CDR1 MDHEN and CDR2 SYDVKM come from the germline V gene. This CDR3 has 13 amino acids. With 5 bases removed from V and 3 bases from J, the gap between germline ends came to 8 bases.

This clonotype has ten or more counts. The CDR3 DNA follows: TGTGCCAGCAGCTTCCTACTAGCGGGAGCGAACACCGGGGAGCTGTTTTTT. Translation: CASSFLLAGANTGELFF. The chain carries TRBV6-2 or TRBV6-3 and TRBJ2-2, with 11 positions matching TRBD2. The CDR3 is 17 amino acids. CDR1 and CDR2 (germline): MNHEY, SVGEGT. Germline trimming cut 6 bases from V and 0 bases from J; bases unmatched to any gene: 6.

This clonotype was observed at least ten times. This chain connects TRBV3-1 to TRBJ1-1, with TRBD1 as a possible D gene (6 bases). The germline V gene encodes CDR1 LGHDT and CDR2 YNNKEL (reference sequence). Trimming stripped 6 bases from V and 1 base from J, with 12 bases between. The CDR3 has 14 residues. In DNA form, the CDR3 reads TGTGCCAGCAGTGAAGGACAGCGGAACACTGAAGCTTTCTTT. Residues: CASSEGQRNTEAFF.

This clonotype came up many times. The chain links TRBV20-1 to TRBJ2-3; 8 bases match TRBD2. V lost 3 bases, J lost 1 base, and 6 bases stayed unmatched. Germline CDR1 is DFQATT and CDR2 is SNEGSKA (reference sequence). There are 15 residues in the CDR3. CDR3 DNA sequence: TGCAGTGCTAGTCGGGGGGGGGGGGGCACAGATACGCAGTATTTT. Residues: CSASRGGGGTDTQYF.

In its sample, this clonotype was seen many times. The rearrangement links TRBV5-6 to TRBJ1-5; D is unresolved. Germline lookup yields CDR1 SGHDT and CDR2 YYEEEE. Deletions cut 4 bases from V and 0 bases from J, with 11 bases between. CDR3 length: 15 residues. CDR3 region: CASSLGPTSNQPQHF. CDR3 coding DNA: TGTGCCAGCAGCCTTGGACCGACTAGCAATCAGCCCCAGCATTTT.

The chain recombines TRBV20-1 with TRBJ2-3; TRBD2 matches 12 bases. Germline V gene sequence: CDR1 DFQATT, CDR2 SNEGSKA (reference sequence). The CDR3 length is 17 residues. Trimming cost V 3 bases and J 0 bases; bases outside gene matches: 7. Here the CDR3 DNA reads TGCAGTGCTAGGACTAGCGGGAGCCTCCTCAGCACAGATACGCAGTATTTT. Amino acids: CSARTSGSLLSTDTQYF.

As regards this clonotype: A much larger clone differs from this one at a single base, so this may be a read error. The V and J genes are TRBV7-9 and TRBJ2-7, with D perhaps being TRBD1 or TRBD2 (5 bases each). From germline, CDR1 is SEHNR and CDR2 FQNEAQ (reference sequence). The CDR3 is 11 residues long. The DNA of the CDR3 is TGTACCAGCCGGGGCCCCTACGAGCAGTACTTC. Its translation is CTSRGPYEQYF.

This clonotype was observed a few times. This chain connects TRBV28 to TRBJ1-5, with D tentatively TRBD1 (5 bases). Trimming took 9 bases from V and 9 from J, leaving 18 bases between them. The CDR3 loop spans 13 amino acids. CDR1 and CDR2 (germline): MDHEN, SYDVKM. The CDR3 bases are TGTGCCAGTCTAGGGGCAGGCCCCAGGCCCCAGCATTTT. As protein: CASLGAGPRPQHF.